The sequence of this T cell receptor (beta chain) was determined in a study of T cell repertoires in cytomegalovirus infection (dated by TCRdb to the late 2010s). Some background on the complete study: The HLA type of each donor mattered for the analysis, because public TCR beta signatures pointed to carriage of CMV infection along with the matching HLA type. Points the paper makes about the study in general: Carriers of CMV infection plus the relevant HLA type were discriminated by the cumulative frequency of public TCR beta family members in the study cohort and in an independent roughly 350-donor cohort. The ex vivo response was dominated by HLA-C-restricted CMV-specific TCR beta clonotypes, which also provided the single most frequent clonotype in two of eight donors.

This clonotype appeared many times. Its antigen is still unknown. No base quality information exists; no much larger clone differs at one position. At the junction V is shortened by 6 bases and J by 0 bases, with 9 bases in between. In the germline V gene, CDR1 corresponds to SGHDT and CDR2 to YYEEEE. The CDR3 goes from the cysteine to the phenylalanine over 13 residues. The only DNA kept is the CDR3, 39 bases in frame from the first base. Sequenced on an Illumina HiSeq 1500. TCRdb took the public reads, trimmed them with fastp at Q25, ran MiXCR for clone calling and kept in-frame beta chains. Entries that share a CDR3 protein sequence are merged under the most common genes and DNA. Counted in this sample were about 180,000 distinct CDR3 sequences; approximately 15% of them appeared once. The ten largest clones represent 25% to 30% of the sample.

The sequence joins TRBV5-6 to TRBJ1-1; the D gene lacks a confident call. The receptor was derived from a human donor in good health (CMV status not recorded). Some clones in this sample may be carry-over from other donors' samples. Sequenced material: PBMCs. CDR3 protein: CASIVGMNTEAFF. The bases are TGTGCCAGCATCGTGGGAATGAACACTGAAGCTTTCTTT.